Listed below are T cell receptor beta chains from one sample, sequenced in a study of beta chain features in type 1 diabetes. Clones were sequenced by immunoSEQ multiplex PCR, and TCRdb holds only the in-frame ones, with some missing. The sample records 350,000 to 450,000 clones, about 15% being singletons. Material: naive CD4+ T cells from blood. These receptors came from a young woman in good health. Each CDR3 is given with its conserved first and last residue. Fields, in order: CDR3 DNA, CDR3 protein, J gene, V gene, clone size, D gene, CDR3 length. D genes are given only for firm matches. Expanded clones get a size class; other rows say once, few or many, or leave the size out.

DNA: TGTGCCAGCAGCGTAGCTCCTAGCCGGTTAGAGACCCAGTACTTC; CDR3: CASSVAPSRLETQYF; J: TRBJ2-5; V: TRBV9; size: few; D: NA; length: 15
DNA: TGTGCCAGCAGCTTCAGGGAGACAGGGCAGTATTTT; CDR3: CASSFRETGQYF; J: TRBJ2-3; V: TRBV7-9; size: few; D: NA; length: 12
DNA: TGTGCCAGCATGCTAGCAGGAGATACGCAGTATTTT; CDR3: CASMLAGDTQYF; J: TRBJ2-3; V: TRBV7-2; size: few; D: NA; length: 12
DNA: TGCAGCACACGGACAGGGACCAACTATGGCTACACCTTC; CDR3: CSTRTGTNYGYTF; J: TRBJ1-2; V: TRBV29-1; size: few; D: TRBD1; length: 13
DNA: TGTGCCAGCAGCACCGACAGGGTCACCGGGGAGCTGTTTTTT; CDR3: CASSTDRVTGELFF; J: TRBJ2-2; V: TRBV7-7; size: NA; D: TRBD1; length: 14
DNA: TGTGCCAGCAGCTACAGGGACTCTGGGGCCAACGTCCTGACTTTC; CDR3: CASSYRDSGANVLTF; J: TRBJ2-6; V: TRBV5-6; size: few; D: NA; length: 15
DNA: TGTGCCAGTGGGAGGTTGGTGCATGAGACCCAGTACTTC; CDR3: CASGRLVHETQYF; J: TRBJ2-5; V: TRBV28; size: few; D: NA; length: 13
DNA: TGTGCCTGGAGTAACGACAGGAGCGGCTACACCTTC; CDR3: CAWSNDRSGYTF; J: TRBJ1-2; V: TRBV30; size: few; D: NA; length: 12
DNA: TGTGCCAGCAGCACGACAGATAACTATGGCTACACCTTC; CDR3: CASSTTDNYGYTF; J: TRBJ1-2; V: TRBV7-9; size: few; D: NA; length: 13
DNA: TGTGCCAGCAGCTTAGACGGGGGACCTGGAAACACCATATATTTT; CDR3: CASSLDGGPGNTIYF; J: TRBJ1-3; V: TRBV7-2; size: NA; D: NA; length: 15
DNA: TGTGCCAGCTCAGCTACAGCAGCCAACACTGAAGCTTTCTTT; CDR3: CASSATAANTEAFF; J: TRBJ1-1; V: TRBV18; size: few; D: NA; length: 14
DNA: TGTGCCAGCACCTTAAGGGGGGGCACCGGGGAGCTGTTTTTT; CDR3: CASTLRGGTGELFF; J: TRBJ2-2; V: TRBV5-4; size: NA; D: NA; length: 14
DNA: TGTGCCAGTAGTATAGATTCCTGGACTAGCGGGACCCTCTGGGAGCAGTTCTTC; CDR3: CASSIDSWTSGTLWEQFF; J: TRBJ2-1; V: TRBV19; size: NA; D: TRBD2; length: 18
DNA: TGTGCCACCAGCAGAGTGTCGGTTAATGGCTACACCTTC; CDR3: CATSRVSVNGYTF; J: TRBJ1-2; V: TRBV15; size: NA; D: NA; length: 13
DNA: TGCAGTGGGCTCGGGAATGAGCAGTTCTTC; CDR3: CSGLGNEQFF; J: TRBJ2-1; V: TRBV20-1; size: NA; D: NA; length: 10
DNA: TGTGCCAGCAGTCCCCTGCGACTAGTGGCATTTGGCACGCAGTATTTT; CDR3: CASSPLRLVAFGTQYF; J: TRBJ2-3; V: TRBV27; size: NA; D: NA; length: 16
DNA: TGTGCCAGCATCCGCGGGAGCTCCTACAATGAGCAGTTCTTC; CDR3: CASIRGSSYNEQFF; J: TRBJ2-1; V: TRBV28; size: few; D: TRBD2; length: 14
DNA: TGCGCCAGCAGCCAAGTTGGCCAGCGGGGGACCGCCGGGGAGCTGTTTTTT; CDR3: CASSQVGQRGTAGELFF; J: TRBJ2-2; V: TRBV4-1; size: NA; D: TRBD2; length: 17
DNA: TGTGCCAGCAGCGTCCCCGGGACTAGCGCCACAGATACGCAGTATTTT; CDR3: CASSVPGTSATDTQYF; J: TRBJ2-3; V: TRBV7-9; size: few; D: TRBD2; length: 16
DNA: TGTGCCACCAGCAGGGTAGCGGGAGCGCTCGAGCAGTACTTC; CDR3: CATSRVAGALEQYF; J: TRBJ2-7; V: TRBV15; size: NA; D: TRBD2; length: 14
DNA: TGCAGTGCTAGTGGTAGTAATACGCAGTATTTT; CDR3: CSASGSNTQYF; J: TRBJ2-3; V: TRBV20-1; size: few; D: NA; length: 11
DNA: TGTGCCAGCAATGACCAGGTGCTCTACGAGCAGTACTTC; CDR3: CASNDQVLYEQYF; J: TRBJ2-7; V: TRBV6-1; size: NA; D: NA; length: 13
DNA: TGTGCCAGTAGCTGGGGACAGGTTAACTACGAGCAGTACTTC; CDR3: CASSWGQVNYEQYF; J: TRBJ2-7; V: TRBV19; size: NA; D: TRBD1; length: 14
DNA: TGTGCCAGCAGCTTAGCGTACCGCGGGGGGGGGAGCTACACCTTC; CDR3: CASSLAYRGGGSYTF; J: TRBJ1-2; V: TRBV7-9; size: few; D: NA; length: 15
DNA: TGCAGTGCCCCTGTAGAGACCCAGTACTTC; CDR3: CSAPVETQYF; J: TRBJ2-5; V: TRBV20-1; size: NA; D: NA; length: 10
DNA: TGTGCCTGGAATAGCGAGGTGGCAAATCAGCCCCAGCATTTT; CDR3: CAWNSEVANQPQHF; J: TRBJ1-5; V: TRBV30; size: NA; D: NA; length: 14
DNA: TGTGCCACCAGCCGGGACAGGAGTATTGGCTACACCTTC; CDR3: CATSRDRSIGYTF; J: TRBJ1-2; V: TRBV15; size: few; D: TRBD1; length: 13
DNA: TGCGCCAGCAGCCAGGATCATTTAGCGGGAGGGCCCACGAATGAGCAGTTCTTC; CDR3: CASSQDHLAGGPTNEQFF; J: TRBJ2-1; V: TRBV4-3; size: NA; D: TRBD2; length: 18
DNA: TGCGCCAGCAGCTTCTCTCTCGGGACTAGCGGGAAACAAGAGACCCAGTACTTC; CDR3: CASSFSLGTSGKQETQYF; J: TRBJ2-5; V: TRBV5-1; size: NA; D: TRBD2; length: 18
DNA: TGTGCCAGCAGCGTAGGAGCGGGACTGGGAAATGAGCAGTTCTTC; CDR3: CASSVGAGLGNEQFF; J: TRBJ2-1; V: TRBV9; size: few; D: TRBD2; length: 15
DNA: TGTGCCAGCAAGGAGGGGTCTACGAATGAGCAGTTCTTC; CDR3: CASKEGSTNEQFF; J: TRBJ2-1; V: TRBV2; size: few; D: NA; length: 13
DNA: TGTGCCAGCGAATCCGGGACTAGCATCAATGAGCAGTTCTTC; CDR3: CASESGTSINEQFF; J: TRBJ2-1; V: TRBV7-9; size: few; D: TRBD2; length: 14
DNA: TGTGCCAGCGGACTAGCGGGAATCTACGAGCAGTACTTC; CDR3: CASGLAGIYEQYF; J: TRBJ2-7; V: TRBV5-6; size: NA; D: TRBD2; length: 13
DNA: TGTGCCTGGAAAGGGAGGGGACGGGAGTTCTACAATGAGCAGTTCTTC; CDR3: CAWKGRGREFYNEQFF; J: TRBJ2-1; V: TRBV30; size: few; D: TRBD2; length: 16
DNA: TGTGCCACCGACTTATATGACAGGCCTAGCACAGATACGCAGTATTTT; CDR3: CATDLYDRPSTDTQYF; J: TRBJ2-3; V: TRBV2; size: NA; D: NA; length: 16
DNA: TGTGCCAGCAGCGGGACAGGCCCTAAGCCCCAGCATTTT; CDR3: CASSGTGPKPQHF; J: TRBJ1-5; V: TRBV2; size: NA; D: TRBD1; length: 13
DNA: TGTGCCAGCAGCCTACGGCGTGTTAGGACTAGCGGGAAAGGGAATGAGCAGTTCTTC; CDR3: CASSLRRVRTSGKGNEQFF; J: TRBJ2-1; V: TRBV11-1; size: NA; D: TRBD2; length: 19
DNA: TGTGCCAGCTCCCGGGACAGCGCGAACACCGGGGAGCTGTTTTTT; CDR3: CASSRDSANTGELFF; J: TRBJ2-2; V: TRBV18; size: NA; D: TRBD1; length: 15
DNA: TGTGCCAGCAGCCAAGACCCCCTGGGGGGTGAGCAGTTCTTC; CDR3: CASSQDPLGGEQFF; J: TRBJ2-1; V: TRBV11-2; size: NA; D: NA; length: 14
DNA: TGTGCCAGCAGCGTAGGGACTAGTCTCTACGAGCAGTACTTC; CDR3: CASSVGTSLYEQYF; J: TRBJ2-7; V: TRBV9; size: few; D: TRBD2; length: 14
DNA: TGTGCCAGCAGTGAGAGGGAAAAACTGTTTTTT; CDR3: CASSEREKLFF; J: TRBJ1-4; V: TRBV25-1; size: few; D: NA; length: 11
DNA: TGTGCCAGCAAGGAGAGGGAGCCGGGCACCGGGGAGCTGTTTTTT; CDR3: CASKEREPGTGELFF; J: TRBJ2-2; V: TRBV2; size: few; D: NA; length: 15
DNA: TGCGCCAGCAGCGCCTGGACTAGCGGAACCAATGAGCAGTTCTTC; CDR3: CASSAWTSGTNEQFF; J: TRBJ2-1; V: TRBV5-1; size: NA; D: TRBD2; length: 15
DNA: TGCGCCAGCAGCCAAGATTTTGCAGGGAGGGACACTGAAGCTTTCTTT; CDR3: CASSQDFAGRDTEAFF; J: TRBJ1-1; V: TRBV4-1; size: NA; D: NA; length: 16
DNA: TGTGCCAGCAGCTCCAGGACAGTCCGCGAGCAGTACTTC; CDR3: CASSSRTVREQYF; J: TRBJ2-7; V: TRBV13; size: NA; D: NA; length: 13
DNA: TGTGCCAGCTCACCATCTCGCGGGGAGAACAGCCACACCTTC; CDR3: CASSPSRGENSHTF; J: TRBJ1-2; V: TRBV18; size: few; D: NA; length: 14
DNA: TGTGCCAGCAGAAGGGGTACGCCTGAAGCTTTCTTT; CDR3: CASRRGTPEAFF; J: TRBJ1-1; V: TRBV7-2; size: few; D: NA; length: 12
DNA: TGCGCCAGCAGCTCCTCTTTTGCGGGCCAAGAGACCCAGTACTTC; CDR3: CASSSSFAGQETQYF; J: TRBJ2-5; V: TRBV5-1; size: few; D: NA; length: 15
DNA: TGTGCCAGCAGCCCGAGGAGCACTGACTCCTACAATGAGCAGTTCTTC; CDR3: CASSPRSTDSYNEQFF; J: TRBJ2-1; V: TRBV9; size: few; D: NA; length: 16
DNA: TGTGCCAGCAGCCACAGCGGTACGCAGTATTTT; CDR3: CASSHSGTQYF; J: TRBJ2-3; V: TRBV14; size: many; D: NA; length: 11
DNA: TGTGCCAGCAGCAAGGGAGTGGGTGGGTCTAATGAGCAGTTCTTC; CDR3: CASSKGVGGSNEQFF; J: TRBJ2-1; V: TRBV7-2; size: NA; D: NA; length: 15
DNA: TGTGCCAGCAGCGTGGACAGGGGGCTTTACGAGCAGTACTTC; CDR3: CASSVDRGLYEQYF; J: TRBJ2-7; V: TRBV7-6; size: NA; D: TRBD1; length: 14